This is a list of T cell receptor beta chains from one sample in a study of siplizumab effects on memory and regulatory T cells. Data came from immunoSEQ multiplex PCR; TCRdb stores just in-frame clones and leaves some out. This repertoire shows 50,000 to 70,000 clones, 90% to 98% found once; its top ten account for more than 0.095%. Sequences were obtained from naive CD8+ T cells sorted from blood. All receptors come from a human donor in good health. Both conserved end residues are trimmed from each CDR3. The order of the fields is V gene, CDR3 protein.

V: TRBV19
CDR3: ASSISVRGTGYGYT

V: TRBV27
CDR3: ASSLWGRTTDTQY

V: TRBV2
CDR3: ASRGYEQY

V: TRBV7-9
CDR3: ASSLGFNEQY

V: TRBV7-9
CDR3: ASSSTRMEVGNEQF

V: TRBV4-2
CDR3: ASSQVTGGSAWGYT

V: TRBV5-6
CDR3: ASSLLNTEAF

V: TRBV11-2
CDR3: ASRPIWTGDNYGYT

V: TRBV5-5
CDR3: ASSFGVTDTQY

V: TRBV27
CDR3: ASSLSGVVAEAF

V: TRBV7-9
CDR3: AILSRGEDTGELF

V: TRBV11-2
CDR3: ASSSGANVLT

V: TRBV13
CDR3: ASSKGQNNQPQH

V: TRBV27
CDR3: ASSGTGVPGELF

V: TRBV5-1
CDR3: ASSLAGTGELF

V: TRBV5-6
CDR3: ASSLDEQY

V: TRBV13
CDR3: ASRQGVTDTQY

V: TRBV7-8
CDR3: ASSLLAGGLNEQF

V: TRBV2
CDR3: ASSGTSGGAITGELF

V: TRBV2
CDR3: ASSSGLAGTSTDTQY

V: TRBV19
CDR3: ASSPGETQY

V: TRBV5-5
CDR3: ASSWDNPYEQY

V: TRBV11-2
CDR3: ASSSLAGGSGELF

V: TRBV2
CDR3: ASGSQTQY

V: TRBV10-1
CDR3: ASRPLAKPGNEQF

V: TRBV28
CDR3: ASSFGTSSYNEQF

V: TRBV15
CDR3: ATSRDLQGGNEQF

V: TRBV5-1
CDR3: ASSLGDRANTEAF

V: TRBV11-1
CDR3: ASSLVSQPGELF

V: TRBV27
CDR3: ASSFWDTNTGELF

V: TRBV10-1
CDR3: ASSESTGAGNTIY

V: TRBV19
CDR3: ASKEGAGTGELF

V: TRBV4-3
CDR3: ASSQGPGGTEAF

V: TRBV19
CDR3: ASSMTSGGVETQY

V: TRBV20-1
CDR3: SATHYNEQF

V: TRBV9
CDR3: ASSVVGGGADTQY

V: TRBV27
CDR3: ASSFSGNTEAF

V: TRBV5-6
CDR3: ASSSMTGGYNEQF

V: TRBV9
CDR3: ASSVDPVNTEAF

V: TRBV23-1
CDR3: ASSEGQVEQY

V: TRBV15
CDR3: ATSIQTGSEQY

V: TRBV5-6
CDR3: ASSLSPAKDTQY

V: TRBV9
CDR3: ASSASGTGRGEQY

V: TRBV13
CDR3: ASKGTSVTDTQY

V: TRBV6-7
CDR3: ASSYETSGGPTDTQY

V: TRBV7-9
CDR3: ASSLGQGDYGYT

V: TRBV27
CDR3: ASSLLSGGNYNEQF

V: TRBV5-4
CDR3: ASSLEVAAGSYGYT